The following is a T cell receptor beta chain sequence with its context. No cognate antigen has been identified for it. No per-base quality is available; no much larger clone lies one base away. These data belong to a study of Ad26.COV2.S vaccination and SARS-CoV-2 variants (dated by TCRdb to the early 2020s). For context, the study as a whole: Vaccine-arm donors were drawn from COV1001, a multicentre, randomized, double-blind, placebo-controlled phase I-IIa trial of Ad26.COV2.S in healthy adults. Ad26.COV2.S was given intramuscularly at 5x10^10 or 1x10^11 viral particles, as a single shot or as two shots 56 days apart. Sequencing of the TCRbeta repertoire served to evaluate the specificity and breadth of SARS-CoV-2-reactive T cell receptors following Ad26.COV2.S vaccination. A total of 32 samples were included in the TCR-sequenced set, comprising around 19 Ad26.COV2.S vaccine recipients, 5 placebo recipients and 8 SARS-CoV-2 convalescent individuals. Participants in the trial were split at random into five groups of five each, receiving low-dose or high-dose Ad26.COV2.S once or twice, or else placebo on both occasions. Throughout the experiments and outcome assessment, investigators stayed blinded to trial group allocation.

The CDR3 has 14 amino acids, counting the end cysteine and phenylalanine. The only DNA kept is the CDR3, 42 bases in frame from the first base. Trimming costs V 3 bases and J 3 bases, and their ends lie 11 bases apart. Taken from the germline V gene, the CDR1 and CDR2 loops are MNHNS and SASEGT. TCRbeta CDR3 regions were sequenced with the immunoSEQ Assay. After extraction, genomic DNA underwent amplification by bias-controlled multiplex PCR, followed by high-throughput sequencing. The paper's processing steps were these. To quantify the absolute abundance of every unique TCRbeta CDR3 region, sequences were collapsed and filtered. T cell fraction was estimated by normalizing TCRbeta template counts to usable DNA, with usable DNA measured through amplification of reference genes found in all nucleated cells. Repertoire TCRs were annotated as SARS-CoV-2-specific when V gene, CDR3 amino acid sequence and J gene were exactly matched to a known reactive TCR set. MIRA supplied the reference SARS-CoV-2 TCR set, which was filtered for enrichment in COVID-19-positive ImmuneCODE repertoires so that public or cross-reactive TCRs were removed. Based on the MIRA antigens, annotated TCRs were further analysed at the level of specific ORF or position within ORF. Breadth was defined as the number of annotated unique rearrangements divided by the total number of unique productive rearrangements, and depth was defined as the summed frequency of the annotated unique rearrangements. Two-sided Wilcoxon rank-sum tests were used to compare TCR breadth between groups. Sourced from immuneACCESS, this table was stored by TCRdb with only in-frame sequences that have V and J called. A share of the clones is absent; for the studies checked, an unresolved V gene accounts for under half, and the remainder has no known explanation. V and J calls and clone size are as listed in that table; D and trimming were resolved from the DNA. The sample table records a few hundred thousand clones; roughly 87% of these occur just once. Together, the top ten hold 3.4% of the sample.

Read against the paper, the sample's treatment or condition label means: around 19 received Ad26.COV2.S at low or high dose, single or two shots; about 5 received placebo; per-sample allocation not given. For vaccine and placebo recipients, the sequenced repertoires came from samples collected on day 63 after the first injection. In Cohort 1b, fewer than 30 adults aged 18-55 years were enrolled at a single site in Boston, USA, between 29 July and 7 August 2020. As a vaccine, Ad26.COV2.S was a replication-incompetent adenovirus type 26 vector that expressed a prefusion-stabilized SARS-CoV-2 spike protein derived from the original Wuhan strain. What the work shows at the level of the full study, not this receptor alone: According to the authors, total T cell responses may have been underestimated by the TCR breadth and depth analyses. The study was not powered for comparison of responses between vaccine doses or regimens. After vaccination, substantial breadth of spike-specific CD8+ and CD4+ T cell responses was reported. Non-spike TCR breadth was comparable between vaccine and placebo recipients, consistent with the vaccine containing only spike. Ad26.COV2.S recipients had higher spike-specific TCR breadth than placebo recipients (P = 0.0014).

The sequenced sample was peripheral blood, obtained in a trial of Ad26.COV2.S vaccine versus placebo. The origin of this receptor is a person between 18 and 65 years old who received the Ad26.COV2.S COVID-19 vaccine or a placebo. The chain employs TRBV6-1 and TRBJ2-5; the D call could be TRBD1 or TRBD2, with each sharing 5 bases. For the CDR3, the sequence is CASSEQGAKETQYF. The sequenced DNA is TGTGCCAGCAGTGAGCAGGGAGCTAAAGAGACCCAGTACTTC.